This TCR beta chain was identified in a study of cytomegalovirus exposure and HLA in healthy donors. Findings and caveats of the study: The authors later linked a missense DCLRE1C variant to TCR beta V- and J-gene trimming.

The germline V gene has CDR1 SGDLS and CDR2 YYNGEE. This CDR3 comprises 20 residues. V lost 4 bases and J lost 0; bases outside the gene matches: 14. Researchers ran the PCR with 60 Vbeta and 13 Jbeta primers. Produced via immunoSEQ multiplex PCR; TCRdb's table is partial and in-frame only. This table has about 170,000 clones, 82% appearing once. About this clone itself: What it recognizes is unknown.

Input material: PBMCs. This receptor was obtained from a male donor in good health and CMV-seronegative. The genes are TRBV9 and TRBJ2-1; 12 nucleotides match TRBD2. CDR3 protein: CASSHTASGGARSSYNEQFF. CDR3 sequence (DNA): TGTGCCAGCAGCCATACGGCTAGCGGGGGGGCACGGAGCTCCTACAATGAGCAGTTCTTC.